The T cell receptor beta chain described here comes from a study of neurological immune-mediated disorders. This clonotype has ten or more counts. MiXCR was run by TCRdb on the 5' RACE reads, yielding one entry per CDR3 protein. The table shows over 75,000 distinct CDR3 sequences, with 5% to 6.5% occurring only once. The time point denotes: longitudinal time-point 2. V was clipped by 5 bases and J by 8 bases, with 13 bases between them. The CDR3 extends over 14 amino acids. Germline values: CDR1 SEHNR, CDR2 FQNEAQ (reference sequence). The receptor was derived from a woman in her fifties or sixties with multiple sclerosis. The sequencing input was PBMCs. The gene calls are TRBV7-9 and TRBJ1-6, with D hard to call. CDR3 sequence (DNA): TGTGCCAGCAGCCCAACAAGGGAGGATTCACCCCTCCACTTT. Encoded protein: CASSPTREDSPLHF.